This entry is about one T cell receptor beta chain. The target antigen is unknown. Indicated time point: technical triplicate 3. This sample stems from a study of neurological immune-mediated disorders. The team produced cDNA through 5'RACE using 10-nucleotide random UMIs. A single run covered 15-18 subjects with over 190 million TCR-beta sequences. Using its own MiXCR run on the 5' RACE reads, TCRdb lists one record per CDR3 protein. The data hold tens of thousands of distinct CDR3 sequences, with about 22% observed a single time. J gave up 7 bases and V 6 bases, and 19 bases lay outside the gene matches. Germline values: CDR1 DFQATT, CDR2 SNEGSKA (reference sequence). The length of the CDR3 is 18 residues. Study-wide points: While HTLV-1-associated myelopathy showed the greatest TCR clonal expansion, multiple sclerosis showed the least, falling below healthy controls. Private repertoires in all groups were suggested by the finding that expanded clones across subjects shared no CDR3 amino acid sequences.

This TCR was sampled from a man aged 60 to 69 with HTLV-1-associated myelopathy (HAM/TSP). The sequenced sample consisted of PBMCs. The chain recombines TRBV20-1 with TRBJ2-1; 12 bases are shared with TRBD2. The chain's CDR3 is CSAPSGTSGHTRVNEQFF. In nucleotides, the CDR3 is TGCAGTGCCCCCTCCGGGACTAGCGGGCACACAAGGGTAAATGAGCAGTTCTTC.